Below are 20 T cell receptor beta chains sequenced from a single sample in a study of shared T cell receptors in the human thymus. Libraries were prepared by immunoSEQ multiplex PCR; TCRdb keeps only in-frame clonotypes and omits some of them. Altogether about 660,000 clones are present, more than 70% being singletons, with the ten largest covering 0.0094%. These records were also assigned to another study, of human thymus T cells.

Input material: thymocytes. Every receptor here comes from a boy less than two years old with a congenital heart defect.

CDR3 in DNA: TGTGCCTGGAGTGTTTTTGGGGGGGGCCTGAACACTGAAGCTTTCTTT. This sequence encodes CAWSVFGGGLNTEAFF. The chain links TRBV30 to TRBJ1-1, with D possibly matching TRBD1 (6 bases). Germline V lookup: CDR1 GTSNPN, CDR2 SVGIG (reference sequence). The CDR3 runs to 16 residues. V was trimmed by 0 bases and J by 0 bases, leaving 14 bases between them.

This rearrangement joins TRBV5-4 to TRBJ2-7; D is perhaps TRBD2 (6 bases). Between the trimmed V and J ends, which lost 4 bases and 1 base, there was a span of 12 bases. The CDR3 is 14 amino acids. The germline V gene encodes CDR1 SGHNT and CDR2 YYREEE (reference sequence). CDR3 in DNA: TGTGCCAGCAGCGATACAGGAGGGTCCTACGAGCAGTACTTC. Protein product: CASSDTGGSYEQYF.

To note about this clone: This specimen includes other DNA sequences encoding the same CDR3. The chain carries TRBV20-1 and TRBJ1-4; D is uncertain. CDR1 and CDR2 from the germline V gene are DFQATT and SNEGSKA (reference sequence). Trimming removed 5 bases from V and 5 bases from J, with 3 bases in between. CDR3 size: 10 residues. CDR3 loop: CSAPNEKLFF. As DNA, the CDR3 is TGCAGTGCTCCAAATGAAAAACTGTTTTTT.

The rearrangement joins TRBV19 to TRBJ2-7; TRBD2 agrees at 12 bases. CDR1 is LNHDA and CDR2 is SQIVND in the germline V gene (reference sequence). Trimming took 3 bases from V and 1 from J; bases not matched to a gene: 7. The CDR3 extends over 17 amino acids. CDR3 sequence: CASSMGPTSGRSYEQYF. Here the CDR3 DNA reads TGTGCCAGTAGTATGGGGCCTACTAGCGGGAGGTCCTACGAGCAGTACTTC.

The table lists this clone with a count of one. This chain joins TRBV4-2 and TRBJ1-2; D might be TRBD1 (6 bases). Germline V gene sequence: CDR1 LGHNA, CDR2 YNFKEQ. Trimming took 4 bases from V and 0 from J, leaving 12 bases between them. The CDR3 length is 15 residues. In DNA form, the CDR3 reads TGTGCCAGCAGCCCAGGGACAACCACTAACTATGGCTACACCTTC. This encodes CASSPGTTTNYGYTF.

CDR3 nucleotides: TGTGCCAGCAGGGCCTCAAGTAATGCATACAATGAGCAGTTCTTC. Translating gives CASRASSNAYNEQFF. The chain couples TRBV2 to TRBJ2-1; D gene uncertain. Trimming took off 6 bases at V and 4 bases at J, with 16 bases between the two ends. Germline CDR1 reads SNHLY; CDR2 reads FYNNEI. The CDR3 extends over 15 amino acids.

The rearrangement links TRBV28 to TRBJ1-1; 12 positions match TRBD1. J gave up 4 bases and V 8 bases, and 5 bases lay outside the gene matches. CDR3 size: 14 residues. CDR1 and CDR2 from the germline V gene are MDHEN and SYDVKM. The CDR3 nucleotides are TGTGCCAGCTTCCGGGACAGGGGGCGCACTGAAGCTTTCTTT. It is translated as CASFRDRGRTEAFF.

V and J are TRBV19 and TRBJ1-1; weak D call: TRBD1 (5 bases). The CDR3 has 13 amino acids. V was clipped by 3 bases and J by 6 bases, with 11 bases between them. CDR1 and CDR2 from the germline V gene are LNHDA and SQIVND (reference sequence). DNA of the CDR3: TGTGCCAGTAGTATTGCGGGGGGATCTGAAGCTTTCTTT. It specifies CASSIAGGSEAFF.

The chain links TRBV5-6 to TRBJ2-7; maybe TRBD1 (5 bases). Germline V lookup: CDR1 SGHDT, CDR2 YYEEEE. With 5 bases removed from V and 7 bases from J, the gap between germline ends came to 19 bases. CDR3 size: 14 residues. The CDR3 bases are TGTGCCAGCAGAAGATATCAGGGCCGGCGGGAGCAGTACTTC. It yields the protein CASRRYQGRREQYF.

The CDR3 DNA sequence: TGTGCCAGCTCACCACCTAATAGGGGGAACACCGGGGAGCTGTTTTTT. Protein sequence: CASSPPNRGNTGELFF. This chain links TRBV18 with TRBJ2-2; D is perhaps TRBD1 (5 bases). Per germline, CDR1 KGHSH and CDR2 LQKENI. Trimming removed 0 bases from V and 1 base from J, with 9 bases in between. The CDR3 is 16 residues long.

A single count supports this clone. CDR3 protein: CATSRTSAASSYNEQFF. For the CDR3, the DNA is TGTGCCACCAGCAGAACTAGCGCGGCCAGCTCCTACAATGAGCAGTTCTTC. This chain connects TRBV15 to TRBJ2-1; 7 bases agree with TRBD2. This CDR3 has 17 residues. Germline V lookup: CDR1 LNHNV, CDR2 YYDKDF (reference sequence). V trimming: 2 bases; J trimming: 0 bases; junction bases outside the gene matches: 7.

The chain recombines TRBV5-1 with TRBJ2-5, with TRBD2 matching over 8 bases. The better agreement between TRBJ2-7 and the DNA end casts doubt on the J call. The CDR3 extends over 13 amino acids. Per the germline V gene, CDR1 is SGHRS and CDR2 is YFSETQ. The CDR3: CASREGPLYEQYF. DNA of the CDR3: TGCGCCAGCCGGGAGGGACCTTTGTACGAGCAGTACTTC.

The chain uses TRBV28 and TRBJ2-1, with a weak D call TRBD2 (6 bases). CDR1 MDHEN and CDR2 SYDVKM come from the germline V gene. This CDR3 region has 17 residues. V was trimmed by 8 bases and J by 2 bases, leaving 22 bases between them. The CDR3 nucleotides are TGTGCCAGCTACGAAACCCTGGGACTTACTACCTACAATGAGCAGTTCTTC. Its translation: CASYETLGLTTYNEQFF.

The CDR3 DNA follows: TGTGCCTGGAGTGTACGAGGGTACACAGATACGCAGTATTTT. This encodes CAWSVRGYTDTQYF. This rearrangement joins TRBV30 to TRBJ2-3; possible D gene TRBD2, 5 bases. The germline V and J ends were trimmed by 0 bases and 2 bases, with 9 bases remaining between them. Germline loops: CDR1 GTSNPN, CDR2 SVGIG (reference sequence). This CDR3 is 14 amino acids long.

The chain couples TRBV5-1 to TRBJ1-1; TRBD1 aligns across 7 bases. Germline V lookup: CDR1 SGHRS, CDR2 YFSETQ. The V and J ends lost 4 bases and 3 bases, in that order; junction bases with no gene match: 9. The CDR3 length is 15 residues. The CDR3 DNA is TGCGCCAGCAGCACGTTCAGGGGGTTGTACACTGAAGCTTTCTTT. This encodes CASSTFRGLYTEAFF.

This rearrangement joins TRBV4-1 to TRBJ2-7, with a tentative D call TRBD1 (6 bases). The CDR3 is made up of 19 amino acids. Germline V gene sequence: CDR1 MGHRA, CDR2 YSYEKL. The V gene lost 0 bases and the J gene lost 2 bases, with 23 bases spanning the gap. The CDR3 coding sequence is TGCGCCAGCAGCCAAGAGGTCAACTTAGGGCAGGGGATCGCCTACGAGCAGTACTTC. It encodes CASSQEVNLGQGIAYEQYF.

The chain combines TRBV15 with TRBJ2-3, with a weak D call TRBD2 (6 bases). Germline CDR1 reads LNHNV; CDR2 reads YYDKDF (reference sequence). Between the trimmed V and J ends, which lost 6 bases and 2 bases, there was a span of 9 bases. The CDR3 is 13 residues long. The CDR3 spells CATRWTITDTQYF. CDR3 in DNA: TGTGCCACCAGGTGGACTATCACAGATACGCAGTATTTT.

V is TRBV5-5 and J is TRBJ2-7; D is ambiguous. This CDR3 contains 12 residues. The V gene's germline CDR1 is SGHKS and CDR2 YYEKEE (reference sequence). V was cut by 4 bases and J by 2 bases, with 7 bases left in between. The CDR3 DNA follows: TGTGCCAGCAGCGCACACGCCTACGAGCAGTACTTC. Encoded protein: CASSAHAYEQYF.

The chain is built from TRBV4-1 and TRBJ1-2; tentatively, D is TRBD1 (6 bases). The CDR3 is 17 amino acids. With 0 bases removed from V and 1 base from J, the gap between germline ends came to 15 bases. Germline V gene lookup returns CDR1 MGHRA and CDR2 YSYEKL. The CDR3 DNA sequence: TGCGCCAGCAGCCAAGATAAAGACAGGCCGTATAACTATGGCTACACCTTC. The encoded protein is CASSQDKDRPYNYGYTF.

V gene TRBV4-3 combines with J gene TRBJ2-3; no clear D. The V and J ends lost 4 bases and 2 bases respectively, with 25 bases between them. The germline V gene encodes CDR1 LGHNA and CDR2 YSLEER. The CDR3 runs to 19 residues. The DNA for the CDR3 is TGCGCCAGCAGCCTACGTCCAAAGCCGCCCCATACTTTCACAGATACGCAGTATTTT. Its protein is CASSLRPKPPHTFTDTQYF.